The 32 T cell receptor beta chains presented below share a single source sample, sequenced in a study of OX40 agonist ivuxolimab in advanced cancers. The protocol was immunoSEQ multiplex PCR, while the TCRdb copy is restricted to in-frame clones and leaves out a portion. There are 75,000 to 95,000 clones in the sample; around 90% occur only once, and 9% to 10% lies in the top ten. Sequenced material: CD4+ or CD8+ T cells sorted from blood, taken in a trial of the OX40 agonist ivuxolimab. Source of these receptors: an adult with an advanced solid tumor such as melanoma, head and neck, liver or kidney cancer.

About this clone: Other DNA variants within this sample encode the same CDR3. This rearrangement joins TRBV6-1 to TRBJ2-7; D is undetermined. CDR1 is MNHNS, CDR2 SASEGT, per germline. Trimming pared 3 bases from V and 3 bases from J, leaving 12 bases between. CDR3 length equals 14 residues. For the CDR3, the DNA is TGTGCCAGCAGTGAGATAGGGCAGATCTACGAGCAGTACTTC. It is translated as CASSEIGQIYEQYF.

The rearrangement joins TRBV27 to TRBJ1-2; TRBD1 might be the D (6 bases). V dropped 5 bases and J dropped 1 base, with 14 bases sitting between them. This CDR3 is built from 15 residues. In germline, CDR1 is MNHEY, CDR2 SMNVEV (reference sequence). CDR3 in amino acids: CASSVGGRHNYGYTF. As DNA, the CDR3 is TGTGCCAGCAGTGTAGGGGGACGGCATAACTATGGCTACACCTTC.

The CDR3 nucleotides read TGTGCCAGCAGCTTAGCCAGGGGGAGCCTTTCTGATGAGCAGTTCTTC. This translates into CASSLARGSLSDEQFF. This chain connects TRBV7-9 to TRBJ2-1; 7 bases are a match to TRBD1. The CDR3 spans 16 residues. The junction had 10 bases not matched to a gene; V was cut back by 0 bases and J by 8 bases. Germline V CDR1 and CDR2: SEHNR, FQNEAQ (reference sequence). The variable domain in full, with the rest retrieved from reference TRBV7-9 and TRBJ2-1, is DTGVSQNPRHKITKRGQNVTFRCDPISEHNRLYWYRQTLGQGPEFLTYFQNEAQLEKSRLLSDRFSAERPKGSFSTLEIQRTEQGDSAMYLCASSLARGSLSDEQFFGPGTRLTVL.

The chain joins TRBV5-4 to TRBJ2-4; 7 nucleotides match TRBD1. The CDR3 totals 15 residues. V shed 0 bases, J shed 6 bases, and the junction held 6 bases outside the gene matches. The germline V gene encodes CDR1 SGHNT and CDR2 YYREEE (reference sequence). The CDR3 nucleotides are TGTGCCAGCAGCTTGGAGGGGGCGAGGGGAAACATTCAGTACTTC. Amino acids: CASSLEGARGNIQYF.

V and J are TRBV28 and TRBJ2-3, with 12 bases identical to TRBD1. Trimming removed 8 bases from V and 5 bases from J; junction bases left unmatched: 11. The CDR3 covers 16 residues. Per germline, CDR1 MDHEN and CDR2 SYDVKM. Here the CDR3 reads CASGQPGQGAGDTQYF. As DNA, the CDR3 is TGTGCCAGCGGCCAGCCGGGACAGGGGGCAGGAGATACGCAGTATTTT.

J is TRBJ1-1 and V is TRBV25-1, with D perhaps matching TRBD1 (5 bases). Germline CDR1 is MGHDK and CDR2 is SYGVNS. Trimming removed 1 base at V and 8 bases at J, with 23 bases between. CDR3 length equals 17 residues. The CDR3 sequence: CASSESGGRGRASEAFF. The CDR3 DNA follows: TGTGCCAGCAGTGAATCAGGAGGACGGGGGAGGGCCTCCGAAGCTTTCTTT.

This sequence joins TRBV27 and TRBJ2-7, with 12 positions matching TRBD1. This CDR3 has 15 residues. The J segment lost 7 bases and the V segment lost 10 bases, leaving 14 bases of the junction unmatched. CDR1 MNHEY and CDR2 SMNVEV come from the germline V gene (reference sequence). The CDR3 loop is CATMFFGTGGGEQYF. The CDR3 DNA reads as TGTGCCACCATGTTTTTCGGGACAGGGGGCGGAGAGCAGTACTTC.

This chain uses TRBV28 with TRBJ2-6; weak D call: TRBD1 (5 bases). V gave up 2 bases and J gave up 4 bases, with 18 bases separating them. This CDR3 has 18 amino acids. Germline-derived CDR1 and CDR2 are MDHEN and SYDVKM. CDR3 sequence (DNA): TGTGCCAGCAGTTTAGGTGGGGCAGTCGCCCTCGGGGCCAACGTCCTGACTTTC. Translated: CASSLGGAVALGANVLTF.

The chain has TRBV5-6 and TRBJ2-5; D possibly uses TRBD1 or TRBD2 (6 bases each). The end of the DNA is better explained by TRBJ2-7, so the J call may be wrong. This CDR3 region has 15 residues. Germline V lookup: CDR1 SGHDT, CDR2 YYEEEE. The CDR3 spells CASSLTGASSYEQYF. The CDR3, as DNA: TGTGCCAGCAGCTTGACGGGGGCGAGCTCCTACGAGCAGTACTTC.

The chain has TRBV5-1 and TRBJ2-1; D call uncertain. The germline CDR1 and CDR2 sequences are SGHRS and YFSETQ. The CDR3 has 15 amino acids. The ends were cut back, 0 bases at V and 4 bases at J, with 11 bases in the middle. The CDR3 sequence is CASSLERQKYNEQFF. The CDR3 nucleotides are TGCGCCAGCAGCTTGGAACGTCAGAAATACAATGAGCAGTTCTTC.

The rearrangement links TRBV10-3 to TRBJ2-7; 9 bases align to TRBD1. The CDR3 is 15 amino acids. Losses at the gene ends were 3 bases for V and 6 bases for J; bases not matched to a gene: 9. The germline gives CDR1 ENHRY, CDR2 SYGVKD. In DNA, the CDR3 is TGTGCCATCAGTGAATCACAGGGGGCCGCTCGCGAGCAGTACTTC. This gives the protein CAISESQGAAREQYF.

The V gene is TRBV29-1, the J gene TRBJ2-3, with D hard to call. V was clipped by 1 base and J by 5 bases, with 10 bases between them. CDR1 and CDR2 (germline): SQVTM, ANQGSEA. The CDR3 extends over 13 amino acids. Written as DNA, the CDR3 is TGCAGCGTTGAAGGTGCAGGCGAAGATACGCAGTATTTT. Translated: CSVEGAGEDTQYF.

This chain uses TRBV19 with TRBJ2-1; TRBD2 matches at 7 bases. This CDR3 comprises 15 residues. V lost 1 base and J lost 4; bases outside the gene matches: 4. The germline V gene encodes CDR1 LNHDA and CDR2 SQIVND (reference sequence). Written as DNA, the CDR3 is TGTGCCAGTAGTATAGTGAGCGGGGCATACAATGAGCAGTTCTTC. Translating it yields CASSIVSGAYNEQFF.

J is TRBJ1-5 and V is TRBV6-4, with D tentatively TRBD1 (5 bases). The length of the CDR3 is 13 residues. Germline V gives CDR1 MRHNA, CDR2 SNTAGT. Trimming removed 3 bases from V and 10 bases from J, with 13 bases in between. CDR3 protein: CASSEPGAGPQHF. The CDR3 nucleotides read TGTGCCAGCAGTGAGCCCGGGGCGGGCCCCCAGCATTTT.

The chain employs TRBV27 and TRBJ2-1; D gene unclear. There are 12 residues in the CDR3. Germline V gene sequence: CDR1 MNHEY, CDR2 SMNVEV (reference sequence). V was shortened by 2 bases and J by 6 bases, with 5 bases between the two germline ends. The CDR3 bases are TGTGCCAGCAGTTTAATCGGCAATGAGCAGTTCTTC. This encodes CASSLIGNEQFF.

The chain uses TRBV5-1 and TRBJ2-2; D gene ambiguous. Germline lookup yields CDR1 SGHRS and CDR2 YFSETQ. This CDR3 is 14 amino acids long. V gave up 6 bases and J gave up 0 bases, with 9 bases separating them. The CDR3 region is CASTTDSNTGELFF. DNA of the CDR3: TGCGCCAGCACGACGGATTCGAACACCGGGGAGCTGTTTTTT.

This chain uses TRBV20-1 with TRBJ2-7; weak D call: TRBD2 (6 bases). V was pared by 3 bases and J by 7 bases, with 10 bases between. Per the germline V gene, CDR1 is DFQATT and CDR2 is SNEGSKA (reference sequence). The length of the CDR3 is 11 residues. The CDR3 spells CSARRAGEQYF. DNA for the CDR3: TGCAGTGCTAGGAGGGCGGGGGAGCAGTACTTC.

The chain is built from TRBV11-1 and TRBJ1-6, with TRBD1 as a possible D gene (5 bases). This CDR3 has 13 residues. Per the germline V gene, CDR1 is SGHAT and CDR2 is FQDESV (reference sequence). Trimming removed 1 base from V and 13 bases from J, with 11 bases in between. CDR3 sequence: CASSLDYQGPLHF. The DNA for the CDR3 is TGTGCCAGCAGCTTAGATTACCAGGGTCCCCTCCACTTT.

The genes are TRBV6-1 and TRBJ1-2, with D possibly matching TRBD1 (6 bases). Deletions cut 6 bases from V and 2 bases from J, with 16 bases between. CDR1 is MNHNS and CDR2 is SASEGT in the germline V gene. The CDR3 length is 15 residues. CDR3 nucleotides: TGTGCCAGCAGGGAACCCGGGACACCAAACTATGGCTACACCTTC. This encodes CASREPGTPNYGYTF.

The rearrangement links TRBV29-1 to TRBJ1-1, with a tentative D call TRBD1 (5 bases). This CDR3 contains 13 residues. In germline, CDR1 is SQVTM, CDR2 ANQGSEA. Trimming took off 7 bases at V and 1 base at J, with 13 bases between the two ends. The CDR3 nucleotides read TGCAGCGCCGCGGGGCAGCCGAACACTGAAGCTTTCTTT. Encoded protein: CSAAGQPNTEAFF.

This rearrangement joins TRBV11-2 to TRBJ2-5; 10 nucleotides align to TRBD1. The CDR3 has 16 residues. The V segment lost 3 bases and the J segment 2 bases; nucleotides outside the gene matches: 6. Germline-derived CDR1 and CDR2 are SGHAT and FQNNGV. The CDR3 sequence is CASSFTRDRGQETQYF. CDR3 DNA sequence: TGTGCCAGCAGCTTCACCCGGGACAGGGGTCAAGAGACCCAGTACTTC.

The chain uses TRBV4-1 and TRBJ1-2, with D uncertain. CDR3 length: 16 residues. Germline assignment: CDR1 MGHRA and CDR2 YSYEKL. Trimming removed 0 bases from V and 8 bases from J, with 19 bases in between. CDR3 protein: CASSQDNRAGSGGYTF. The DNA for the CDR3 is TGCGCCAGCAGCCAAGACAACCGGGCCGGTAGTGGGGGCTACACCTTC.

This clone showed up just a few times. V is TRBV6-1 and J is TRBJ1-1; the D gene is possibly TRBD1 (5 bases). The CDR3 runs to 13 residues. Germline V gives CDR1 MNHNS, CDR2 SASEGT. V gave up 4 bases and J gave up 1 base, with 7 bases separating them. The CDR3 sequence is CASSAQGNTEAFF. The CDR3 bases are TGTGCCAGCAGTGCTCAGGGGAACACTGAAGCTTTCTTT.

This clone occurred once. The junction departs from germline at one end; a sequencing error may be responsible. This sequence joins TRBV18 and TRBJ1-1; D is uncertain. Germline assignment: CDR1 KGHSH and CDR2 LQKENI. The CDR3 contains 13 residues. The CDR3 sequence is CASSQSGNTEAFF. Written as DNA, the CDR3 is TGTGCCAGTTCACAGAGCGGGAACACTGAAGCTTTCTTT.

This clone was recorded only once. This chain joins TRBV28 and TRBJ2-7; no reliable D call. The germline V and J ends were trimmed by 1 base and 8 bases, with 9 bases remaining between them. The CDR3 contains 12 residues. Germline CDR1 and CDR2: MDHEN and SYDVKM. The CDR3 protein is CASSLSAVKQYF. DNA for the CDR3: TGTGCCAGCAGTTTATCGGCTGTCAAGCAGTACTTC.

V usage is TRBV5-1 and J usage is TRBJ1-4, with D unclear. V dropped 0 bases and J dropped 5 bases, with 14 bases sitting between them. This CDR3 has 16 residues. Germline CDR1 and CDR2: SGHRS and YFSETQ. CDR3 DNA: TGCGCCAGCAGCTTGGTTGTGGGGAGTGGGAATGAAAAACTGTTTTTT. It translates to CASSLVVGSGNEKLFF.

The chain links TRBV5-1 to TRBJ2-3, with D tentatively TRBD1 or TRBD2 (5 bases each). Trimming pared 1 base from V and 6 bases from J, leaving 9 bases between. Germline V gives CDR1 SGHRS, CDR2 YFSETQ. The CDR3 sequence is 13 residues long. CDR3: CASSLQGVDTQYF. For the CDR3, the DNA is TGCGCCAGCAGCTTGCAGGGAGTGGATACGCAGTATTTT.

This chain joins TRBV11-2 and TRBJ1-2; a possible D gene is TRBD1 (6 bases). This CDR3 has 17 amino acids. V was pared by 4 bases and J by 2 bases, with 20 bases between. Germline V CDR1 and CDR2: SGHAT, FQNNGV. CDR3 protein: CASSSSALSQGNYGYTF. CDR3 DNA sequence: TGTGCCAGCAGCTCGTCGGCCCTGAGCCAGGGGAACTATGGCTACACCTTC.

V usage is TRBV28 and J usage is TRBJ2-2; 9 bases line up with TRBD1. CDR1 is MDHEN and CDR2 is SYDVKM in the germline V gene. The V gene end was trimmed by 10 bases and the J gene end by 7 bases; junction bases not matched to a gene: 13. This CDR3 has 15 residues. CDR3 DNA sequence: TGTGCCACCCGAAAACCGGGACAGGGTAGCGGGGAGCTGTTTTTT. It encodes CATRKPGQGSGELFF. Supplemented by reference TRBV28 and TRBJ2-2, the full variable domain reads DVKVTQSSRYLVKRTGEKVFLECVQDMDHENMFWYRQDPGLGLRLIYFSYDVKMKEKGDIPEGYSVSREKKERFSLILESASTNQTSMYLCATRKPGQGSGELFFGEGSRLTVL.

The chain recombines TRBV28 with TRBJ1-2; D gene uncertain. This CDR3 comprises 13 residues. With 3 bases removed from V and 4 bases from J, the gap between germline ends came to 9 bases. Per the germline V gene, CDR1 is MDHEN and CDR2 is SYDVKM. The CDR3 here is CASSFQGPYGYTF. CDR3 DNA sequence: TGTGCCAGCAGTTTCCAAGGGCCCTATGGCTACACCTTC.

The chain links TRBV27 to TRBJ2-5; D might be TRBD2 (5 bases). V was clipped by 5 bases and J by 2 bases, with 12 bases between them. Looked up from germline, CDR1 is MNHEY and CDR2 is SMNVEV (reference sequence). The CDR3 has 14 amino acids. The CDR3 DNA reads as TGTGCCAGCAGTCCGCTGGGAGAGCAAGAGACCCAGTACTTC. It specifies CASSPLGEQETQYF.

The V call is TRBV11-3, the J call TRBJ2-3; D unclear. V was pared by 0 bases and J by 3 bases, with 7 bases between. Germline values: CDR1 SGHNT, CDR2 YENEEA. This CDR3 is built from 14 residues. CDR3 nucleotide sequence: TGTGCCAGCAGCTTAGATAGTCGGACAGATACGCAGTATTTT. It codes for CASSLDSRTDTQYF.